This T cell receptor (beta chain) derives from a study of T cell changes during pregnancy in multiple sclerosis. The CDR3 is made up of 15 amino acids. Germline CDR1 is MDHEN and CDR2 is SYDVKM. The junction had 2 bases not matched to a gene; V was cut back by 1 base and J by 5 bases. The method was immunoSEQ multiplex PCR; TCRdb's version includes in-frame clones alone and lacks a portion of them. The data show about 100,000 clones, over 80% seen once. This TCR derives from a female donor with multiple sclerosis, enrolled in a pregnancy study. This material consisted of peripheral blood, taken after pregnancy. The chain is built from TRBV28 and TRBJ2-2, with 9 bases that match TRBD2. The CDR3 DNA follows: TGTGCCAGCAGTTTATATACTAGCGGGACCGGGGAGCTGTTTTTT. Its protein product is CASSLYTSGTGELFF.